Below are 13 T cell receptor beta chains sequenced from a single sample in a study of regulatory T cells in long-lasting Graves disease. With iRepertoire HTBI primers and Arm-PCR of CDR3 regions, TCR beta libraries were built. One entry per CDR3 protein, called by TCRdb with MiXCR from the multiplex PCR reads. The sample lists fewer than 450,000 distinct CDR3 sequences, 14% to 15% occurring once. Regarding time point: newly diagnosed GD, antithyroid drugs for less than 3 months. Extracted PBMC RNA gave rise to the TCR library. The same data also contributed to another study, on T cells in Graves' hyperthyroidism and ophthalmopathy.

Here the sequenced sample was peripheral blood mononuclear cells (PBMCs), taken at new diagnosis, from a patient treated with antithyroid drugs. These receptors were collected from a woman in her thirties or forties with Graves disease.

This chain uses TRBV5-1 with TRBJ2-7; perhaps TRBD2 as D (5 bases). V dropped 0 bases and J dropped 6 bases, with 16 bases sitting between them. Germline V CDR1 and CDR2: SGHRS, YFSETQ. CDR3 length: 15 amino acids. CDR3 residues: CASSLVGYSGSEQYF. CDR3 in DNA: TGCGCCAGCAGCTTGGTGGGGTATTCGGGGAGCGAGCAGTACTTC.

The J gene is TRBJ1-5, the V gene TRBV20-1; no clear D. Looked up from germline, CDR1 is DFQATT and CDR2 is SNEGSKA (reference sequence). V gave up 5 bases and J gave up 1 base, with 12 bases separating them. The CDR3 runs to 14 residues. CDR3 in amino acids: CSAVPGGSNQPQHF. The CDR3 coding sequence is TGCAGTGCTGTCCCCGGCGGGAGCAATCAGCCCCAGCATTTT.

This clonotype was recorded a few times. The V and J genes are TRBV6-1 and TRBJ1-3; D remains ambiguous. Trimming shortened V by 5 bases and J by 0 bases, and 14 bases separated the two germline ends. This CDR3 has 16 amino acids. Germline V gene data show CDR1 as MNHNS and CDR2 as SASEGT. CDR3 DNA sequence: TGTGCCAGCAGTCGCAACACTGGGCTCTCTGGAAACACCATATATTTT. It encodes CASSRNTGLSGNTIYF.

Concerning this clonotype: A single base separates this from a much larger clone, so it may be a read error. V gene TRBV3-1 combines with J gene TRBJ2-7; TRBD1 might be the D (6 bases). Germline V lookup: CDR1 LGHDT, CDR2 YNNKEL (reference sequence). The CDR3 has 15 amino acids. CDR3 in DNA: TGTGTCAGCAGCCAAGATGGGACACCCGCCTACGAGCAGTACTTC. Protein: CVSSQDGTPAYEQYF.

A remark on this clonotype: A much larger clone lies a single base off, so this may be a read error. The CDR3 loop is CASSDGNSGDTIYF. In DNA form, the CDR3 reads TGTGCCAGCAGCGACGGGAACTCTGGAGACACCATATATTTT. V usage is TRBV7-2 and J usage is TRBJ1-3; unclear D gene. The CDR3 is 14 amino acids. Germline assignment: CDR1 SGHTA and CDR2 FQGNSA.

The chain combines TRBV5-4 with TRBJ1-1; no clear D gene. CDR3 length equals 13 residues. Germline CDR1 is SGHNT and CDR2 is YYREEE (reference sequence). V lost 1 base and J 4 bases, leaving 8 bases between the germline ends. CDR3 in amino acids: CASSLTVGTEAFF. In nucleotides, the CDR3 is TGTGCCAGCAGCTTGACAGTTGGCACTGAAGCTTTCTTT.

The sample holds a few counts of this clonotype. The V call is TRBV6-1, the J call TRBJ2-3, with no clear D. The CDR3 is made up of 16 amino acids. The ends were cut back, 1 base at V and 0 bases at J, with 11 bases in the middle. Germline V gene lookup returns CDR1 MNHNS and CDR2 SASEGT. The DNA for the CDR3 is TGTGCCAGCAGTGAAGGCAGCCCTGCTAGCACAGATACGCAGTATTTT. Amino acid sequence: CASSEGSPASTDTQYF.

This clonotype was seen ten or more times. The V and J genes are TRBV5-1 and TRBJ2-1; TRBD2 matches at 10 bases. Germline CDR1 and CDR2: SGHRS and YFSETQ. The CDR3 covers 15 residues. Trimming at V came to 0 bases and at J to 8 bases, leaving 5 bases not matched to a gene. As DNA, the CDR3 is TGCGCCAGCAGCTTGGGTCCAGCGGGAGGGGATGAGCAGTTCTTC. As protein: CASSLGPAGGDEQFF.

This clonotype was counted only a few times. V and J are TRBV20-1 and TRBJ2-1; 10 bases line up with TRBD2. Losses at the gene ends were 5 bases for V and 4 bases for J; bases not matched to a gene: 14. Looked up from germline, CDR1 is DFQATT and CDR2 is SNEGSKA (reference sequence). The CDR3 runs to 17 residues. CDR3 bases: TGCAGTGCTCCTCGTCGGCTAGCGGGAGTCTTGTACAATGAGCAGTTCTTC. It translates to CSAPRRLAGVLYNEQFF.

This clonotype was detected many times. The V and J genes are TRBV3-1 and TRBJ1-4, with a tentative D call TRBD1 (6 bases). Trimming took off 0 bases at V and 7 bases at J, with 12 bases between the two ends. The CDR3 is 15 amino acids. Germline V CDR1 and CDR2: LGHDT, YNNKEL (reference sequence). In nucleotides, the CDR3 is TGTGCCAGCAGCCAAGAAGGGGGGCTGAGTGAAAAACTGTTTTTT. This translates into CASSQEGGLSEKLFF.

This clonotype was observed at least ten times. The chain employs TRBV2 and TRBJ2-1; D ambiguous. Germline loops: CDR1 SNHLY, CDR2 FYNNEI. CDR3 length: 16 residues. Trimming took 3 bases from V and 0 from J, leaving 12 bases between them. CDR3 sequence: CASSDLWTTSYNEQFF. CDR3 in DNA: TGTGCCAGCAGTGATTTATGGACCACCTCCTACAATGAGCAGTTCTTC.

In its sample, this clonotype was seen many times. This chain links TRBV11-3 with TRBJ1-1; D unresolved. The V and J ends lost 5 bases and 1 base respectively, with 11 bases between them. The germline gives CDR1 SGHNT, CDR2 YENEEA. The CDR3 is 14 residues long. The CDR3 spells CASSEGRKNTEAFF. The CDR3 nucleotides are TGTGCCAGCAGCGAAGGACGGAAGAACACTGAAGCTTTCTTT.

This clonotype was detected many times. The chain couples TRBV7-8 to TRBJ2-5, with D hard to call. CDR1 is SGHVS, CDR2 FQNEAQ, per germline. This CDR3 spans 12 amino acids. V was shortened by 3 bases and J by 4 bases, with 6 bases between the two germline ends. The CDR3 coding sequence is TGTGCCAGCAGCTTCAGTCGAGAGACCCAGTACTTC. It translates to CASSFSRETQYF.